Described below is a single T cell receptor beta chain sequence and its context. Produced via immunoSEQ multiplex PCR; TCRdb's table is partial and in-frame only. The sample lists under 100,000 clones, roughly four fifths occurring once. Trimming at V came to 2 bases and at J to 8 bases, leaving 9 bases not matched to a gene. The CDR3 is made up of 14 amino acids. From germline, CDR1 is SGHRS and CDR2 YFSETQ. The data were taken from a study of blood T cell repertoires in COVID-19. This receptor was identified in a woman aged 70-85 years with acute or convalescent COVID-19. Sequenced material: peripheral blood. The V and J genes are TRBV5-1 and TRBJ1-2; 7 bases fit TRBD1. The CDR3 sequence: CASSLSTGAPGYTF. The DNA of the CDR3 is TGCGCCAGCAGCTTAAGCACAGGGGCGCCAGGCTACACCTTC. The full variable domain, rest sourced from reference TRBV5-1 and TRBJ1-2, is KAGVTQTPRYLIKTRGQQVTLSCSPISGHRSVSWYQQTPGQGLQFLFEYFSETQRNKGNFPGRFSGRQFSNSRSEMNVSTLELGDSALYLCASSLSTGAPGYTFGSGTRLTVV.